Shown below are 29 T cell receptor beta chains from a single sample sequenced in a study of cytomegalovirus exposure and HLA in healthy donors. TCRdb's table, derived via immunoSEQ multiplex PCR, lists solely in-frame clones and lacks some. The data hold about 160,000 clones, with roughly nine tenths observed a single time. The sequencing input was PBMCs. The receptors were sampled from a young man in good health and CMV-seropositive.

V is TRBV28 and J is TRBJ2-1; a possible D gene is TRBD1 (7 bases). Trimming took 6 bases from V and 1 from J, leaving 13 bases between them. The germline gives CDR1 MDHEN, CDR2 SYDVKM. The CDR3 extends over 15 amino acids. The chain's CDR3 is CASRRQGGSYNEQFF. Here the CDR3 DNA reads TGTGCCAGCAGGCGACAGGGAGGTTCCTACAATGAGCAGTTCTTC.

The chain carries TRBV7-9 and TRBJ1-1; TRBD1 is a possible D gene (5 bases). Germline values: CDR1 SEHNR, CDR2 FQNEAQ (reference sequence). This CDR3 is 14 amino acids long. V was cut by 5 bases and J by 2 bases, with 12 bases left in between. CDR3 sequence reads: CASSPMGLNTEAFF. Written as DNA, the CDR3 is TGTGCCAGCAGCCCCATGGGGCTCAACACTGAAGCTTTCTTT.

As DNA, the CDR3 is TGTGCCAGCAGCTTAAAACCGGGAGGACAAGAGACCCAGTACTTC. Amino acids: CASSLKPGGQETQYF. This rearrangement joins TRBV7-9 to TRBJ2-5; 7 bases align to TRBD2. Germline V CDR1 and CDR2: SEHNR, FQNEAQ (reference sequence). The CDR3 contains 15 residues. Trimming removed 2 bases from V and 2 bases from J; junction bases left unmatched: 5.

The chain links TRBV27 to TRBJ2-7; 9 positions match TRBD2. The CDR3 length is 15 residues. CDR1 and CDR2 from the germline V gene are MNHEY and SMNVEV (reference sequence). J was trimmed by 6 bases and V by 1 base; bases with no gene match: 7. CDR3: CASSLWAGGSSEQYF. The DNA of the CDR3 is TGTGCCAGCAGTTTATGGGCGGGAGGGTCGTCCGAGCAGTACTTC.

The chain uses TRBV18 and TRBJ2-4; weak D call: TRBD2 (7 bases). From germline, CDR1 is KGHSH and CDR2 LQKENI. The CDR3 runs to 15 residues. Trimming removed 6 bases at V and 8 bases at J, with 20 bases between. The CDR3 region has the DNA TGTGCCAGCTCTTCACGAAGGGGGGCGGGAGACATTCAGTACTTC. As protein: CASSSRRGAGDIQYF.

The chain employs TRBV18 and TRBJ1-4; a weak D match, TRBD1 (5 bases). With 3 bases removed from V and 8 bases from J, the gap between germline ends came to 7 bases. There are 12 residues in the CDR3. Germline V lookup: CDR1 KGHSH, CDR2 LQKENI. CDR3 loop: CASSPDREKLFF. The CDR3 nucleotides are TGTGCCAGCTCACCTGACAGAGAAAAACTGTTTTTT. Complete variable domain (other parts from reference TRBV18 and TRBJ1-4): NAGVMQNPRHLVRRRGQEARLRCSPMKGHSHVYWYRQLPEEGLKFMVYLQKENIIDESGMPKERFSAEFPKEGPSILRIQQVVRGDSAAYFCASSPDREKLFFGSGTQLSVL.

The V gene is TRBV19, the J gene TRBJ1-4; 8 bases are shared with TRBD1. The CDR3 loop spans 14 amino acids. Germline lookup yields CDR1 LNHDA and CDR2 SQIVND (reference sequence). Trimming removed 7 bases from V and 7 bases from J; junction bases left unmatched: 8. DNA for the CDR3: TGTGCCAGTAAAGTGGGCAGGGGGCCTGAAAAACTGTTTTTT. Translating gives CASKVGRGPEKLFF.

This clone has only one observation. The chain employs TRBV29-1 and TRBJ1-1; D unresolved. Trimming removed 6 bases at V and 0 bases at J, with 8 bases between. The CDR3 is 12 amino acids. Germline CDR1 is SQVTM and CDR2 is ANQGSEA. CDR3 DNA sequence: TGCAGCGTCGAGAAACTGAACACTGAAGCTTTCTTT. Amino acid sequence: CSVEKLNTEAFF.

This sequence joins TRBV7-8 and TRBJ1-5; weak D call: TRBD1 (5 bases). V was clipped by 7 bases and J by 3 bases, with 19 bases between them. The CDR3 consists of 16 residues. CDR1 and CDR2 (germline): SGHVS, FQNEAQ. CDR3 coding DNA: TGTGCCAGCAAGGAAATGGCAGGGCAGGACAATCAGCCCCAGCATTTT. Amino acids: CASKEMAGQDNQPQHF. The full variable domain, completed using reference TRBV7-8 and TRBJ1-5, is GAGVSQSPRYKVAKRGQDVALRCDPISGHVSLFWYQQALGQGPEFLTYFQNEAQLDKSGLPSDRFFAERPEGSVSTLKIQRTQQEDSAVYLCASKEMAGQDNQPQHFGDGTRLSIL.

This clone was detected many times. Written as DNA, the CDR3 is TGTGCCAGCAAGACAGGGGTTAACGGGGAGCTGTTTTTT. Its protein is CASKTGVNGELFF. The genes are TRBV25-1 and TRBJ2-2; 8 nucleotides align to TRBD1. This CDR3 has 13 amino acids. The trim removed 7 bases at V and 7 bases at J, leaving 5 bases unmatched. CDR1 and CDR2 from the germline V gene are MGHDK and SYGVNS.

This clone was recorded once. This CDR3 reads CSSLLGGASTDTQYF. In DNA, the CDR3 is TGCAGCTCCCTCCTAGGTGGGGCAAGCACAGATACGCAGTATTTT. The chain is built from TRBV29-1 and TRBJ2-3; weak D call: TRBD1 (5 bases). The CDR3 extends over 15 amino acids. Germline CDR1 and CDR2: SQVTM and ANQGSEA. V was trimmed by 8 bases and J by 0 bases, leaving 18 bases between them.

J is TRBJ2-5 and V is TRBV29-1; D perhaps matches TRBD2 (6 bases). Deletions cut 0 bases from V and 7 bases from J, with 21 bases between. The germline V gene has CDR1 SQVTM and CDR2 ANQGSEA. CDR3 size: 16 residues. The CDR3 DNA is TGCAGCGTTGAAGAGTACGGGAGTGGCCCAAGTGGGACCCAGTACTTC. This codes for CSVEEYGSGPSGTQYF.

The rearrangement uses TRBV10-1 and TRBJ2-2, with 9 bases that match TRBD1. The trim removed 1 base at V and 5 bases at J, leaving 2 bases unmatched. Germline-derived CDR1 and CDR2 are WNHNN and SYGVQD (reference sequence). The CDR3 is made up of 15 amino acids. The CDR3 loop is CASSELDRGTGELFF. CDR3 nucleotide sequence: TGCGCCAGCAGTGAGTTGGACAGGGGAACCGGGGAGCTGTTTTTT.

A single count supports this clone. The V call is TRBV7-9, the J call TRBJ1-2; D gene unclear. The CDR3 consists of 13 residues. CDR1 and CDR2 from the germline V gene are SEHNR and FQNEAQ (reference sequence). V was cut by 2 bases and J by 0 bases, with 4 bases left in between. As DNA, the CDR3 is TGTGCCAGCAGCTTAACAGCTAACTATGGCTACACCTTC. It codes for CASSLTANYGYTF.

Within the sample, this clone is medium-sized (0.01 to 0.1%). The rearrangement uses TRBV7-9 and TRBJ2-2; 13 bases fit TRBD2. The CDR3 loop spans 16 amino acids. J lost 4 bases, V lost 4 bases, and 3 bases had no gene match. The V gene's germline CDR1 is SEHNR and CDR2 FQNEAQ (reference sequence). This chain's CDR3 is CASSSGLAGITGELFF. For the CDR3, the DNA is TGTGCCAGCAGCTCGGGACTAGCGGGGATCACCGGGGAGCTGTTTTTT.

The genes are TRBV19 and TRBJ2-2; 11 bases map to TRBD2. With V trimmed by 0 bases and J by 5 bases, 11 bases remained unmatched. Germline lookup yields CDR1 LNHDA and CDR2 SQIVND (reference sequence). The CDR3 sequence is 19 residues long. This chain's CDR3 is CASSIDQLAGVLRTGELFF. Written as DNA, the CDR3 is TGTGCCAGTAGTATAGATCAACTAGCGGGGGTGCTGAGGACCGGGGAGCTGTTTTTT.

This clone was seen a few times. The genes are TRBV29-1 and TRBJ1-1; 9 bases align to TRBD1. Trimming cost V 3 bases and J 1 base; bases outside gene matches: 0. The germline V gene has CDR1 SQVTM and CDR2 ANQGSEA. The CDR3 sequence is 13 residues long. As DNA, the CDR3 is TGCAGCGTTGAGACAGGGGGGAACACTGAAGCTTTCTTT. As protein: CSVETGGNTEAFF.

DNA of the CDR3: TGCGCCAGCAGCCAAGGGATCCTCAGGAAAGCAAGCTCTGGGGCCAACGTCCTGACTTTC. Protein sequence: CASSQGILRKASSGANVLTF. The J gene is TRBJ2-6, the V gene TRBV4-1; D is uncertain. The length of the CDR3 is 20 residues. Trimming cost V 1 base and J 0 bases, with 19 bases left between them. Germline V gene lookup returns CDR1 MGHRA and CDR2 YSYEKL.

The gene calls are TRBV29-1 and TRBJ2-1; 14 bases are shared with TRBD2. Trimming took 4 bases from V and 8 from J; bases not matched to a gene: 4. Germline loops: CDR1 SQVTM, CDR2 ANQGSEA. This CDR3 comprises 14 residues. The CDR3 DNA follows: TGCAGCGTTGCACCGGGACTAGCGGGAGATGAGCAGTTCTTC. It translates to CSVAPGLAGDEQFF.

The chain has TRBV29-1 and TRBJ2-3; 7 positions agree with TRBD1. Germline V gene data show CDR1 as SQVTM and CDR2 as ANQGSEA. Trimming took 4 bases from V and 2 from J; bases not matched to a gene: 6. The CDR3 has 14 residues. CDR3 loop: CSVGGTANTDTQYF. The CDR3 nucleotides are TGCAGCGTTGGGGGGACAGCCAACACAGATACGCAGTATTTT.

V gene TRBV28 combines with J gene TRBJ2-1; tentative D call: TRBD2 (6 bases). The CDR3 covers 14 residues. V lost 5 bases, J lost 10 bases, and 18 bases lay in between. In germline, CDR1 is MDHEN, CDR2 SYDVKM. The CDR3 sequence is CASSAGGLAFEQFF. Written as DNA, the CDR3 is TGTGCCAGCAGTGCCGGGGGTCTTGCGTTCGAGCAGTTCTTC. The full variable domain, completed using reference TRBV28 and TRBJ2-1, is DVKVTQSSRYLVKRTGEKVFLECVQDMDHENMFWYRQDPGLGLRLIYFSYDVKMKEKGDIPEGYSVSREKKERFSLILESASTNQTSMYLCASSAGGLAFEQFFGPGTRLTVL.

The V call is TRBV7-9, the J call TRBJ2-1; perhaps TRBD2 as D (5 bases). The germline CDR1 and CDR2 sequences are SEHNR and FQNEAQ (reference sequence). The length of the CDR3 is 15 residues. Trimming removed 5 bases from V and 7 bases from J, with 18 bases in between. CDR3: CASSLAGSGVNEQFF. DNA for the CDR3: TGTGCCAGCAGCCTGGCGGGTAGTGGTGTAAATGAGCAGTTCTTC.

The chain joins TRBV27 to TRBJ2-7, with 10 positions matching TRBD2. Germline V CDR1 and CDR2: MNHEY, SMNVEV (reference sequence). This CDR3 spans 16 amino acids. V lost 0 bases, J lost 7 bases, and 9 bases stayed unmatched. CDR3 sequence (DNA): TGTGCCAGCAGTTTATCGGGTCTAGCGGGAGTCTATGAGCAGTACTTC. It specifies CASSLSGLAGVYEQYF.

Written as DNA, the CDR3 is TGTGCCAGCAGCTTAGGGACTAGCGGGAGTGATGAGCAGTTCTTC. Its protein is CASSLGTSGSDEQFF. The chain couples TRBV7-9 to TRBJ2-1, with 13 bases that match TRBD2. Unmatched junction bases numbered 2, after V lost 1 base and J lost 8 bases. CDR1 SEHNR and CDR2 FQNEAQ come from the germline V gene (reference sequence). The CDR3 is 15 amino acids. Drawing the rest from reference TRBV7-9 and TRBJ2-1, the complete variable domain is DTGVSQNPRHKITKRGQNVTFRCDPISEHNRLYWYRQTLGQGPEFLTYFQNEAQLEKSRLLSDRFSAERPKGSFSTLEIQRTEQGDSAMYLCASSLGTSGSDEQFFGPGTRLTVL.

This chain joins TRBV5-6 and TRBJ1-1; D perhaps matches TRBD1 (5 bases). V was trimmed by 3 bases and J by 0 bases, leaving 24 bases between them. The CDR3 runs to 19 residues. Germline lookup yields CDR1 SGHDT and CDR2 YYEEEE. The CDR3 sequence is CASSSRARQFFSMNTEAFF. CDR3 sequence (DNA): TGTGCCAGCAGCTCTAGGGCTAGACAGTTTTTTTCTATGAACACTGAAGCTTTCTTT.

The V call is TRBV6-5, the J call TRBJ2-4, with a weak D call TRBD2 (5 bases). Per the germline V gene, CDR1 is MNHEY and CDR2 is SVGAGI. The CDR3 has 15 residues. Trimming cost V 0 bases and J 6 bases, with 12 bases left between them. The CDR3 DNA is TGTGCCAGCAGTTACTCGAAGGCTAGCACAAACATTCAGTACTTC. It yields the protein CASSYSKASTNIQYF.

V gene TRBV15 combines with J gene TRBJ1-5; D gene unclear. This CDR3 is 18 amino acids long. Germline V gene sequence: CDR1 LNHNV, CDR2 YYDKDF (reference sequence). Trimming left V 0 bases short and J 3 bases short, with 18 bases between. The CDR3 protein is CATSRDSSGRVNNQPQHF. CDR3 nucleotide sequence: TGTGCCACCAGCAGAGATTCGAGCGGGAGGGTGAACAATCAGCCCCAGCATTTT.

The chain has TRBV2 and TRBJ1-3; D might be TRBD1 (5 bases). V gave up 6 bases and J gave up 3 bases, with 15 bases separating them. Germline lookup yields CDR1 SNHLY and CDR2 FYNNEI. The CDR3 is made up of 15 amino acids. The DNA of the CDR3 is TGTGCCAGCAGCGAATTGGGAGGGGTTGGAAACACCATATATTTT. It specifies CASSELGGVGNTIYF. Full variable domain (outside the CDR3, taken from reference TRBV2 and TRBJ1-3): EPEVTQTPSHQVTQMGQEVILRCVPISNHLYFYWYRQILGQKVEFLVSFYNNEISEKSEIFDDQFSVERPDGSNFTLKIRSTKLEDSAMYFCASSELGGVGNTIYFGEGSWLTVV.

The genes are TRBV9 and TRBJ2-5, with TRBD2 identical over 8 bases. V was clipped by 4 bases and J by 2 bases; unmatched bases: 7. This CDR3 spans 15 amino acids. CDR1 is SGDLS, CDR2 YYNGEE, per germline. CDR3: CASSRTSLLQETQYF. The DNA for the CDR3 is TGTGCCAGCAGCAGGACTAGCTTGCTTCAAGAGACCCAGTACTTC.